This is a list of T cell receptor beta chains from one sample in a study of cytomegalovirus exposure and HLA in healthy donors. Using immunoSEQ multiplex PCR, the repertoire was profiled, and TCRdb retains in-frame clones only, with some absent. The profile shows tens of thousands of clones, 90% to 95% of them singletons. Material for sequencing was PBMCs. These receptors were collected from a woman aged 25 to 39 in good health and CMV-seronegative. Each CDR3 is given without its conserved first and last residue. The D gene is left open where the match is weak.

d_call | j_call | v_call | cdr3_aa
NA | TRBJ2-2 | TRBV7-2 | ASSARSAGPTGELF
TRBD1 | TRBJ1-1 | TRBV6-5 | ASSYGQVNTEAF
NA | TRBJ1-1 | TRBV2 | ASRRTADTAEAF
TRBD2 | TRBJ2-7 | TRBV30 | AWDTSGYSYEQY
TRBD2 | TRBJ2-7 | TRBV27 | ASSPAGGYHEQY
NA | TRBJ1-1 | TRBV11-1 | ASSSQGNTEAF
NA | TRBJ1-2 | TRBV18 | ASSPRDSDYGYT
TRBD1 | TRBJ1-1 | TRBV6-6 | ASSYSKYRGITEAF
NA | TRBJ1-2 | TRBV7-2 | ASSFIHRVGYGYT
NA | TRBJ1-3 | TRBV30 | AWSVHGSGNTIY
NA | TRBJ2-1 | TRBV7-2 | ASSFQGVSGATLNEQF
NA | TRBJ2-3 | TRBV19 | ASSTAGADTQY
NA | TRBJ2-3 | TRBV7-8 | ASSLEIGRVVDTQY
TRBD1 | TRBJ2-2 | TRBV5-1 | ASSSRRDRGGGELF
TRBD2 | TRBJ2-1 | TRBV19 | ASSMKLAGGADEQF
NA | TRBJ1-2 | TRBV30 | AWSVQAPGYT
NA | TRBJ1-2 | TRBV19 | ASSIGQSYGYT
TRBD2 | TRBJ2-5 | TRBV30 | AWGPGLAGREQY